This TCR beta chain was sequenced during a study of blood T cell repertoires in COVID-19. Whole-study context: COVID-19 samples, acute and convalescent, were from the United States, Italy and Spain. Nucleic acid was either cDNA or gDNA, and it came from T cells, B-cell-depleted T cells, or PBMCs.

Study processing details: Estimation of nucleated cell counts was performed using reference gene primer amplification. The table came from immunoSEQ multiplex PCR; TCRdb's copy has only in-frame clones and leaves some out. That table furnishes V, J and clone size, whereas the DNA furnished D and trimming. This table holds roughly 250,000 clones, around 85% found once. Germline-derived CDR1 and CDR2 are MNHNY and SVGAGI (reference sequence). This CDR3 is built from 13 residues. V shed 10 bases, J shed 5 bases, and the junction held 8 bases outside the gene matches. The V call is TRBV6-6, the J call TRBJ2-3; TRBD2 matches 8 bases. The specimen sequenced was peripheral blood. This TCR derives from a woman between 40 and 50 years old with active or convalescent COVID-19. The CDR3 DNA is TGTGCCACGGGGGGGGCACTCGGAGATACGCAGTATTTT. Its translation: CATGGALGDTQYF.